These 11 T cell receptor beta chains originate from one sample sequenced in a study of shared T cell receptors in the human thymus. Clones were read by immunoSEQ multiplex PCR, and TCRdb kept only the in-frame ones, dropping some. This sample yields 700,000 to 750,000 clones, of which 75% to 90% are seen a single time; over 0.008% belongs to the top ten. The same specimen was also included in a second study, on human thymus T cells.

Material for sequencing was thymocytes. The origin of the receptors is a girl less than two years old with a congenital heart defect.

This clone appeared a single time. The rearrangement uses TRBV11-2 and TRBJ2-6, with 11 nucleotides matching TRBD2. The ends lost 5 bases at V and 3 bases at J; junction bases unmatched: 6. The CDR3 is made up of 17 amino acids. CDR1 is SGHAT, CDR2 FQNNGV, per germline. The CDR3 nucleotides read TGTGCCAGCAGCAATAGCGGGGGGGCCGGTGGGGCCAACGTCCTGACTTTC. As protein: CASSNSGGAGGANVLTF.

V gene TRBV28 combines with J gene TRBJ1-6; 7 bases map to TRBD1. V lost 5 bases to trimming and J lost 7 bases; unmatched junction nucleotides: 5. The CDR3 covers 14 residues. Germline V lookup: CDR1 MDHEN, CDR2 SYDVKM. In DNA, the CDR3 is TGTGCCAGCAGTCGACAGGGTTCCAATTCACCCCTCCACTTT. The encoded protein is CASSRQGSNSPLHF.

This chain links TRBV6-1 with TRBJ2-3; 9 bases are a match to TRBD2. The J segment lost 8 bases and the V segment lost 4 bases, leaving 16 bases of the junction unmatched. Germline V gives CDR1 MNHNS, CDR2 SASEGT. The CDR3 loop spans 17 amino acids. The CDR3 region is CASSGRQGVGSGGTQYF. The DNA for the CDR3 is TGTGCCAGCAGTGGGAGACAGGGTGTTGGTAGCGGGGGTACGCAGTATTTT.

Points on this clone: At one boundary the junction diverges from the germline segment, which might be a read error. This sequence joins TRBV6-4 and TRBJ1-1, with D uncertain. This CDR3 contains 15 residues. CDR1 and CDR2 from the germline V gene are MRHNA and SNTAGT. The CDR3 spells CASSEPGKLNTKAFF. In DNA form, the CDR3 reads TGTGCCAGCAGTGAGCCGGGAAAGTTGAACACTAAAGCTTTCTTT.

The chain links TRBV12-5 to TRBJ1-1; 9 positions agree with TRBD1. Trimming cost V 3 bases and J 0 bases; bases outside gene matches: 11. The CDR3 length is 18 residues. CDR1 is LGHNT and CDR2 is FRNRAP in the germline V gene. The CDR3 coding sequence is TGTGCTAGTGGTTTAGACTCCGGGACAGGGCATATGAACACTGAAGCTTTCTTT. Amino acid sequence: CASGLDSGTGHMNTEAFF.

The chain couples TRBV28 to TRBJ2-2; unclear D gene. This CDR3 spans 16 amino acids. From germline, CDR1 is MDHEN and CDR2 SYDVKM. The V end was cut by 6 bases, the J end by 1 base, with 15 bases between. CDR3 protein: CASSPHLGLNTGELFF. The CDR3 DNA is TGTGCCAGCAGCCCTCACCTTGGCCTGAACACCGGGGAGCTGTTTTTT.

V is TRBV10-2 and J is TRBJ2-7; D unresolved. Trimming took off 2 bases at V and 2 bases at J, with 13 bases between the two ends. Germline CDR1 is WSHSY and CDR2 is SAAADI. This CDR3 comprises 15 residues. The chain's CDR3 is CASSEGLKIAYEQYF. CDR3 coding DNA: TGCGCCAGCAGTGAGGGGCTCAAGATCGCCTACGAGCAGTACTTC.

The rearrangement uses TRBV4-1 and TRBJ1-6, with TRBD1 matching 8 bases. This CDR3 spans 16 amino acids. Germline CDR1 MGHRA, CDR2 YSYEKL. J lost 6 bases, V lost 0 bases, and 4 bases had no gene match. The chain's CDR3 is CASSQEGQEFNSPLHF. In DNA, the CDR3 is TGCGCCAGCAGCCAAGAGGGACAGGAATTTAATTCACCCCTCCACTTT.

The chain links TRBV28 to TRBJ1-2; the D is unclear. The germline gives CDR1 MDHEN, CDR2 SYDVKM. Trimming cost V 6 bases and J 7 bases, with 24 bases left between them. The CDR3 consists of 16 residues. The CDR3 DNA reads TGTGCCAGCAGCCAACAAAAGTATAGGGAGTGGGGTGGCTACACCTTC. It specifies CASSQQKYREWGGYTF.

The rearrangement links TRBV28 to TRBJ1-5, with TRBD1 matching over 10 bases. The CDR3 covers 17 residues. CDR1 is MDHEN and CDR2 is SYDVKM in the germline V gene. V was pared by 3 bases and J by 4 bases, with 9 bases of the junction left unmatched. The DNA of the CDR3 is TGTGCCAGCAGTTTTTCAGGTCCGGACAGGGGGAATCAGCCCCAGCATTTT. This sequence encodes CASSFSGPDRGNQPQHF.

V gene TRBV29-1 combines with J gene TRBJ2-5; tentatively, D is TRBD2 (5 bases). V was cut by 7 bases and J by 5 bases, with 14 bases left in between. The CDR3 spans 12 residues. Germline V CDR1 and CDR2: SQVTM, ANQGSEA. The DNA for the CDR3 is TGCAGCGGCGGGTCCTTGGGGGAGACCCAGTACTTC. This sequence encodes CSGGSLGETQYF.